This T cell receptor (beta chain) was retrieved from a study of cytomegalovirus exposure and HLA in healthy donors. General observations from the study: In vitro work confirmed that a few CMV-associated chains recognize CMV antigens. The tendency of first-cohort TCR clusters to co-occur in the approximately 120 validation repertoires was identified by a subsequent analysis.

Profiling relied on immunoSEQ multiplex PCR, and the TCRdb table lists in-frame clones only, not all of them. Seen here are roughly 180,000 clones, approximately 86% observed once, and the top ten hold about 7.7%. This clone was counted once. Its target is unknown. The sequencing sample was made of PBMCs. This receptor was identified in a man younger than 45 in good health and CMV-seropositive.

The CDR3, as DNA: TGTGCCAGCAGTCGGGGGGAGACCCAGTACTTC. Translation gives CASSRGETQYF. The V and J genes are TRBV25-1 and TRBJ2-5; D is possibly TRBD2 (6 bases). Deletions cut 5 bases from V and 5 bases from J, with 6 bases between. Per the germline V gene, CDR1 is MGHDK and CDR2 is SYGVNS. There are 11 residues in the CDR3.